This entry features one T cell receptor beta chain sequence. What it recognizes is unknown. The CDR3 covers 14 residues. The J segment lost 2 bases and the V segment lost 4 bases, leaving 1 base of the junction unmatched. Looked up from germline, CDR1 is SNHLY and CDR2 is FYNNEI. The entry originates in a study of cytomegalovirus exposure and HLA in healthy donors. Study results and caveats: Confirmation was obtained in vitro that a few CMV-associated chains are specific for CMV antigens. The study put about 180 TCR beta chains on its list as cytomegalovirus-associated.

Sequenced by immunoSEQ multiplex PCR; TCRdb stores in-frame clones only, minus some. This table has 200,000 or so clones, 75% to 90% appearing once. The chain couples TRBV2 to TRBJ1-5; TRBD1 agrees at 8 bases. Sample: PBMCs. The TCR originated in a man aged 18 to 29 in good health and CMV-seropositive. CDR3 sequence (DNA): TGTGCCAGCAGTGCGACAGGGGGCAATCAGCCCCAGCATTTT. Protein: CASSATGGNQPQHF. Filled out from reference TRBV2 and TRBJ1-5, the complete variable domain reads EPEVTQTPSHQVTQMGQEVILRCVPISNHLYFYWYRQILGQKVEFLVSFYNNEISEKSEIFDDQFSVERPDGSNFTLKIRSTKLEDSAMYFCASSATGGNQPQHFGDGTRLSIL.